The 28 T cell receptor beta chains below were found in one sample sequenced in a study of T cell changes during pregnancy in multiple sclerosis. Some clones are missing from TCRdb's copy, which holds only in-frame ones; the method was immunoSEQ multiplex PCR. The sample shows roughly 35,000 clones, 92% of them seen only once. Sequencing used PBMCs (not recorded whether the cells were cultured). The receptors here all came from a female donor with multiple sclerosis, enrolled in a pregnancy study.

CDR3 loop: CASSSETGISTNEKLFF. The DNA for the CDR3 is TGTGCCAGCAGTTCTGAGACAGGGATCTCTACTAATGAAAAACTGTTTTTT. The chain recombines TRBV9 with TRBJ1-4; 7 bases map to TRBD1. This CDR3 has 17 amino acids. Germline trimming cut 5 bases from V and 2 bases from J; bases unmatched to any gene: 12. Germline CDR1 is SGDLS and CDR2 is YYNGEE.

The rearrangement joins TRBV28 to TRBJ1-1; no clear D. The CDR3 has 15 residues. CDR1 is MDHEN, CDR2 SYDVKM, per germline. V lost 0 bases to trimming and J lost 1 base, with 9 bases between them. CDR3 DNA: TGTGCCAGCAGTTTATGGGGCGGACCGAACACTGAAGCTTTCTTT. Its protein product is CASSLWGGPNTEAFF.

The chain is built from TRBV28 and TRBJ2-7; unclear D gene. Looked up from germline, CDR1 is MDHEN and CDR2 is SYDVKM. V dropped 7 bases and J dropped 1 base, with 8 bases sitting between them. CDR3 length: 12 amino acids. The CDR3: CASTSRSYEQYF. In DNA, the CDR3 is TGTGCCAGCACCTCGCGTTCCTACGAGCAGTACTTC.

The chain uses TRBV28 and TRBJ1-2; a weak D match, TRBD1 (6 bases). The germline gives CDR1 MDHEN, CDR2 SYDVKM. V was cut by 2 bases and J by 8 bases, with 18 bases left in between. CDR3 length equals 15 residues. The CDR3 DNA is TGTGCCAGCAGTTTACTGGGGGGGGCAGTATTCGGCTACACCTTC. Its translation: CASSLLGGAVFGYTF.

J is TRBJ2-6 and V is TRBV6-5; D unclear. The CDR3 runs to 15 residues. V lost 2 bases and J 2 bases, leaving 7 bases between the germline ends. The germline gives CDR1 MNHEY, CDR2 SVGAGI. The CDR3 DNA is TGTGCCAGCAGTTACAGTAGGGCTGGGGCCAACGTCCTGACTTTC. This sequence encodes CASSYSRAGANVLTF.

The chain uses TRBV6-5 and TRBJ2-3, with TRBD2 as a possible D gene (6 bases). Germline CDR1 and CDR2: MNHEY and SVGAGI. Trimming stripped 5 bases from V and 0 bases from J, with 12 bases between. This CDR3 has 15 amino acids. CDR3 residues: CASSTTGTSTDTQYF. For the CDR3, the DNA is TGTGCCAGCAGTACCACCGGGACTAGCACAGATACGCAGTATTTT.

The rearrangement joins TRBV7-6 to TRBJ2-2, with D uncertain. Germline CDR1 and CDR2: SGHVS and FNYEAQ. This CDR3 is 15 amino acids long. Deletions cut 5 bases from V and 5 bases from J, with 15 bases between. The CDR3 loop is CASSPQDLGTGELFF. The CDR3 DNA reads as TGTGCCAGCAGCCCCCAGGACCTGGGGACCGGGGAGCTGTTTTTT.

The chain links TRBV27 to TRBJ2-1; 9 bases fit TRBD1. J gave up 2 bases and V 3 bases, and 2 bases lay outside the gene matches. This CDR3 contains 15 residues. Germline V gene sequence: CDR1 MNHEY, CDR2 SMNVEV (reference sequence). The CDR3 loop is CASSFRTGAYNEQFF. The CDR3 nucleotides read TGTGCCAGCAGTTTCCGGACAGGGGCCTACAATGAGCAGTTCTTC.

The chain has TRBV11-2 and TRBJ1-3; a possible D gene is TRBD1 (5 bases). In germline, CDR1 is SGHAT, CDR2 FQNNGV. Trimming left V 7 bases short and J 0 bases short, with 10 bases between. CDR3 length equals 14 residues. CDR3 protein: CASKGSHSGNTIYF. CDR3 nucleotide sequence: TGTGCCAGCAAGGGGAGCCACTCTGGAAACACCATATATTTT.

The chain employs TRBV19 and TRBJ1-5; D ambiguous. Germline lookup yields CDR1 LNHDA and CDR2 SQIVND (reference sequence). V was shortened by 6 bases and J by 4 bases, with 7 bases between the two germline ends. This CDR3 has 12 residues. This CDR3 reads CASRGRNQPQHF. In DNA form, the CDR3 reads TGTGCCAGTAGGGGCAGGAATCAGCCCCAGCATTTT.

The gene calls are TRBV5-1 and TRBJ1-3; no definite D call. Trimming shortened V by 4 bases and J by 2 bases, and 16 bases separated the two germline ends. Germline V gene data show CDR1 as SGHRS and CDR2 as YFSETQ. The CDR3 sequence is 16 residues long. The DNA for the CDR3 is TGCGCCAGCAGCACCCAGGAGATTAAGGCTGGAAACACCATATATTTT. It translates to CASSTQEIKAGNTIYF.

V is TRBV5-8 and J is TRBJ2-1, with D possibly being TRBD2 (6 bases). The CDR3 runs to 12 residues. V was shortened by 5 bases and J by 15 bases, with 18 bases between the two germline ends. Germline V CDR1 and CDR2: SGHTS, YDEGEE. In DNA, the CDR3 is TGTGCCAGCAGGCCCGCGGGGCCTAGAGCGTTCTTC. This gives the protein CASRPAGPRAFF.

The rearrangement joins TRBV12-5 to TRBJ2-5; D unclear. The CDR3 consists of 14 residues. The germline V and J ends were trimmed by 0 bases and 5 bases, with 10 bases remaining between them. CDR1 and CDR2 (germline): LGHNT, FRNRAP. This chain's CDR3 is CASGLVDRPETQYF. The CDR3 region has the DNA TGTGCTAGTGGTTTGGTAGACCGGCCGGAGACCCAGTACTTC.

The chain carries TRBV28 and TRBJ1-1, with a weak D call TRBD1 (6 bases). V shed 6 bases and J shed 3 bases, with 11 bases lying between them. The germline CDR1 and CDR2 sequences are MDHEN and SYDVKM. This CDR3 is built from 13 residues. The CDR3 DNA reads as TGTGCCAGCAGCCCCGGGGGCTACACTGAAGCTTTCTTT. It codes for CASSPGGYTEAFF.

The chain is built from TRBV29-1 and TRBJ1-2; D perhaps matches TRBD1 (5 bases). V lost 3 bases and J lost 8, with 7 bases in between. Germline V gene lookup returns CDR1 SQVTM and CDR2 ANQGSEA. The CDR3 is 10 amino acids. The CDR3 region has the DNA TGCAGCGTTGACGGGGGAGGCTACACCTTC. Residues: CSVDGGGYTF.

The rearrangement links TRBV28 to TRBJ2-1, with 7 bases lining up with TRBD2. CDR1 is MDHEN, CDR2 SYDVKM, per germline. The CDR3 extends over 17 amino acids. V gave up 0 bases and J gave up 0 bases; unmatched junction bases: 5. The CDR3 DNA sequence: TGTGCCAGCAGTTTATGGGCTAGCGGAAGCTCCTACAATGAGCAGTTCTTC. Translated, it gives CASSLWASGSSYNEQFF.

This chain connects TRBV6-5 to TRBJ2-7; 8 nucleotides line up with TRBD2. The CDR3 is 14 residues long. V trimming: 4 bases; J trimming: 5 bases; junction bases outside the gene matches: 7. CDR1 and CDR2 from the germline V gene are MNHEY and SVGAGI. CDR3 in DNA: TGTGCCAGCAGTTTAGGGACTAGTAGCCACGAGCAGTACTTC. Its translation is CASSLGTSSHEQYF.

The J gene is TRBJ2-2, the V gene TRBV6-5, with D perhaps being TRBD1 or TRBD2 (5 bases each). Trimming cost V 5 bases and J 4 bases, with 11 bases left between them. This CDR3 has 14 residues. The germline CDR1 and CDR2 sequences are MNHEY and SVGAGI. For the CDR3, the DNA is TGTGCCAGCAGTGTGTCAGGGAGCACCGGGGAGCTGTTTTTT. This sequence encodes CASSVSGSTGELFF.

V is TRBV7-9 and J is TRBJ1-1; D gene ambiguous. The germline CDR1 and CDR2 sequences are SEHNR and FQNEAQ (reference sequence). This CDR3 region has 15 residues. Deletions cut 3 bases from V and 1 base from J, with 12 bases between. The CDR3 DNA reads TGTGCCAGCAGCTTCAGTGCAGGCCAGAACACTGAAGCTTTCTTT. Amino acid sequence: CASSFSAGQNTEAFF. The variable domain in full, completed from reference TRBV7-9 and TRBJ1-1, reads DTGVSQNPRHKITKRGQNVTFRCDPISEHNRLYWYRQTLGQGPEFLTYFQNEAQLEKSRLLSDRFSAERPKGSFSTLEIQRTEQGDSAMYLCASSFSAGQNTEAFFGQGTRLTVV.

The chain employs TRBV13 and TRBJ2-1; 10 bases line up with TRBD2. The germline V gene encodes CDR1 PRHDT and CDR2 FYEKMQ (reference sequence). J gave up 7 bases and V 1 base, and 1 base lay outside the gene matches. The CDR3 covers 14 residues. CDR3 bases: TGTGCCAGCAGCTTAGTGGGACTAGCGAATGAGCAGTTCTTC. Protein: CASSLVGLANEQFF.

The rearrangement links TRBV30 to TRBJ2-1; no clear D gene. Germline V gene sequence: CDR1 GTSNPN, CDR2 SVGIG (reference sequence). The CDR3 is 12 residues long. V was trimmed by 7 bases and J by 3 bases, leaving 10 bases between them. In DNA, the CDR3 is TGTGCCTCGGACGCATTCTACAATGAGCAGTTCTTC. Its translation: CASDAFYNEQFF. The variable domain in full, with the rest retrieved from reference TRBV30 and TRBJ2-1, is SQTIHQWPATLVQPVGSPLSLECTVEGTSNPNLYWYRQAAGRGLQLLFYSVGIGQISSEVPQNLSASRPQDRQFILSSKKLLLSDSGFYLCASDAFYNEQFFGPGTRLTVL.

The chain links TRBV4-3 to TRBJ2-7; 10 nucleotides line up with TRBD1. Per the germline V gene, CDR1 is LGHNA and CDR2 is YSLEER. There are 17 residues in the CDR3. With V trimmed by 3 bases and J by 6 bases, 14 bases remained unmatched. The chain's CDR3 is CASSQRALGTGELEQYF. As DNA, the CDR3 is TGCGCCAGCAGCCAGCGTGCTCTCGGGACAGGGGAACTCGAGCAGTACTTC.

The rearrangement uses TRBV5-6 and TRBJ2-1; 14 positions match TRBD2. Germline V gene data show CDR1 as SGHDT and CDR2 as YYEEEE. After removal of 3 bases from V and 8 bases from J, the junction contained 7 bases not matched to a gene. The CDR3 covers 16 residues. The CDR3 here is CASSYTTSGRAYEQFF. The CDR3 region has the DNA TGTGCCAGCAGCTACACGACTAGCGGGAGGGCCTATGAGCAGTTCTTC.

This chain links TRBV28 with TRBJ2-2, with 8 bases matching TRBD2. From germline, CDR1 is MDHEN and CDR2 SYDVKM. CDR3 length: 16 residues. V was pared by 6 bases and J by 8 bases, with 14 bases of the junction left unmatched. DNA for the CDR3: TGTGCCAGCAGCCGGGGGGCTAGCGGGTCCCCAGGGGAGCTGTTTTTT. Its protein product is CASSRGASGSPGELFF.

The V and J genes are TRBV5-1 and TRBJ2-1; weak D call: TRBD1 (6 bases). V was shortened by 1 base and J by 5 bases, with 10 bases between the two germline ends. The CDR3 sequence is 14 residues long. In germline, CDR1 is SGHRS, CDR2 YFSETQ. DNA of the CDR3: TGCGCCAGCAGCTTGTTGGGGGCGAACAATGAGCAGTTCTTC. Translating it yields CASSLLGANNEQFF. The whole variable domain, remainder taken from reference TRBV5-1 and TRBJ2-1, is KAGVTQTPRYLIKTRGQQVTLSCSPISGHRSVSWYQQTPGQGLQFLFEYFSETQRNKGNFPGRFSGRQFSNSRSEMNVSTLELGDSALYLCASSLLGANNEQFFGPGTRLTVL.

The J gene is TRBJ2-5, the V gene TRBV11-1; the D is unclear. CDR3 length: 13 residues. The germline CDR1 and CDR2 sequences are SGHAT and FQDESV (reference sequence). Trimming took 6 bases from V and 5 from J, leaving 13 bases between them. The CDR3 coding sequence is TGTGCCAGCAGGCCGCCCGCCGGGGAGACCCAGTACTTC. It translates to CASRPPAGETQYF. Using reference TRBV11-1 and TRBJ2-5 for the parts outside the CDR3, the full variable domain is EAEVAQSPRYKITEKSQAVAFWCDPISGHATLYWYRQILGQGPELLVQFQDESVVDDSQLPKDRFSAERLKGVDSTLKIQPAELGDSAMYLCASRPPAGETQYFGPGTRLLVL.

With regard to this clone: The junction departs from germline at one end; a sequencing error may be responsible. The CDR3 DNA reads TGCGCCAGCAGCTTCAATAGCGATCAGCCCCAGCATTTT. Amino acids: CASSFNSDQPQHF. The J gene is TRBJ1-5, the V gene TRBV5-1; D not certain. CDR3 length: 13 residues. CDR1 and CDR2 (germline): SGHRS, YFSETQ.

The rearrangement uses TRBV6-1 and TRBJ1-1; TRBD1 is a possible D gene (5 bases). From germline, CDR1 is MNHNS and CDR2 SASEGT. This CDR3 has 15 amino acids. Trimming shortened V by 3 bases and J by 5 bases, and 16 bases separated the two germline ends. DNA for the CDR3: TGTGCCAGCAGTGAGATAGGGGCCCGGAGTACTGAAGCTTTCTTT. Translated, it gives CASSEIGARSTEAFF.